This TCR beta chain was sequenced for a study of T cell repertoires in cytomegalovirus infection (dated by TCRdb to the late 2010s). Some background on the complete study: Because public TCR beta signatures pointed to carriage of CMV infection together with the matching HLA type, the HLA type of each donor mattered for the analysis. Here is what the overall study found, with its caveats: In both this cohort and an independent roughly 360-donor cohort, the cumulative frequency of public TCR beta family members distinguished carriers of CMV infection plus the relevant HLA type. In the ex vivo response, HLA-C-restricted CMV-specific TCR beta clonotypes were dominant, and in two of eight donors the single most frequent clonotype came from this HLA-C-restricted group.

Reading the germline V gene gives CDR1 KGHSH and CDR2 LQKENI. Including cysteine and phenylalanine, the CDR3 has 14 amino acids. This entry keeps only the CDR3 DNA: 42 bases, framed from base 1. Deletion took 0 bases off V and 2 bases off J, with a span of 8 bases between the germline ends. This clonotype was seen only a few times. It has no known antigen specificity. No much larger clonotype is one base removed from it; base qualities were not supplied. The sequencer listed for this sample is Illumina HiSeq 1500. TCRdb reran the public reads through fastp at Q25 and MiXCR, keeping productive beta chains. Each entry is one CDR3 protein sequence, shown with its most common DNA and genes. The sample profile shows 250,000 to 300,000 distinct CDR3 sequences; approximately 9% of them were found once. Of the sample, less than 15% falls within the top ten clones.

The sequence was collected from a human donor in good health (CMV status not recorded). Some clones in this sample may be carry-over from other donors' samples. Input material: PBMCs. The receptor chain draws on TRBV18 and TRBJ2-7, with the identity of the D gene unclear. The nucleotides are TGTGCCAGCTCACCACCCAGCAAGACCTACGAGCAGTACTTC. Its translation is CASSPPSKTYEQYF.